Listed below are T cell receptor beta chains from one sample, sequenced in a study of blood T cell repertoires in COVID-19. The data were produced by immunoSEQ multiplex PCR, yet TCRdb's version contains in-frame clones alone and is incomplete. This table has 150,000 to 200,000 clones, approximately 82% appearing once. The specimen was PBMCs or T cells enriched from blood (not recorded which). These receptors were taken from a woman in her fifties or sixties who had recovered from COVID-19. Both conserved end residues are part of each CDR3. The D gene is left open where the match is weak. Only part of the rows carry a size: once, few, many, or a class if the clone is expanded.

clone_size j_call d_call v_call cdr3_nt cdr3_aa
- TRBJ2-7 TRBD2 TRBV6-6 TGTGCCAGCAGTACTACCGGGACTAGCAATTACGAGCAGTACTTC CASSTTGTSNYEQYF
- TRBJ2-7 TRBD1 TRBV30 TGTGCCTGGAGCCGACAGGGGGCTTACGAGCAGTACTTC CAWSRQGAYEQYF
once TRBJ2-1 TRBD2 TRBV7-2 TGTGCCAGCAGCTTAGAACTAGCGGGCTACAATGAGCAGTTCTTC CASSLELAGYNEQFF
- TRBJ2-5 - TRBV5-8 TGTGCCAGCAGCCTGGGGGGCGGGACCCAAGAGACCCAGTACTTC CASSLGGGTQETQYF
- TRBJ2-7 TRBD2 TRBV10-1 TGCGCCAGCAGTGAGAGTGTAGCGGGAGCCCACGAGCAGTACTTC CASSESVAGAHEQYF
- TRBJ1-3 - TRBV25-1 TGTGCCTCAGGGCCCTCTGGAAACACCATATATTTT CASGPSGNTIYF
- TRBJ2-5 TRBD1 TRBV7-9 TGTGCCAGCAGCCGACAGGGGTCGACGGCGTACCAAGAGACCCAGTACTTC CASSRQGSTAYQETQYF
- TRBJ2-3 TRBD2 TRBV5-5 TGTGCCAGCAGCCGGAGCGGGAGCCCCCCAGATACGCAGTATTTT CASSRSGSPPDTQYF
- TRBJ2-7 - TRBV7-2 TGTGCCAGCAGCTTATGGGCAACCTACGAGCAGTACTTC CASSLWATYEQYF
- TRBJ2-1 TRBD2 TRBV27 TGTGCCAGCAGCAAAGCTACTAGCGGGTACAATGAGCAGTTCTTC CASSKATSGYNEQFF
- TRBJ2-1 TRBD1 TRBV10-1 TGCGCCAGCAGTGAGTCGGGGACAGGGGGCAATGAGCAGTTCTTC CASSESGTGGNEQFF
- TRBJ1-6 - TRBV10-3 TGTGCCATCAGTGAGTCGACACGAAGCTCCTATAATTCACCCCTCCACTTT CAISESTRSSYNSPLHF
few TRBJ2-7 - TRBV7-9 TGTGCCAGCAGCTTAGGTCACAATTCCTACGAGCAGTACTTC CASSLGHNSYEQYF
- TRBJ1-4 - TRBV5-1 TGCGCCAGCAGCCCCACTACAGGGAACCAGGAAAAACTGTTTTTT CASSPTTGNQEKLFF
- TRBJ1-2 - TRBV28 - CASSTSTGRSIYGYTF
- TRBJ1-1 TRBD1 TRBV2 TGTGCCAGCAATAGGGACAGACCTCAATTGGGGGCTGAAGCTTTCTTT CASNRDRPQLGAEAFF
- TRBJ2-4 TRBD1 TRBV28 TGTGCCAGCAGGGGGACAGGGGGTGAAAACATTCAGTACTTC CASRGTGGENIQYF
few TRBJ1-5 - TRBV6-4 TGTGCCAGCAGTTACAGGAATTTTAGCAATCAGCCCCAGCATTTT CASSYRNFSNQPQHF
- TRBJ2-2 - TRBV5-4 TGTGCCAGCAGCTTAGGTGGGAGCCGGACCGGGGAGCTGTTTTTT CASSLGGSRTGELFF
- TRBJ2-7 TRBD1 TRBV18 TGTGCCAGCTCACCGAGACAGGGTACCTACGAGCAGTACTTC CASSPRQGTYEQYF
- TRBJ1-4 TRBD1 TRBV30 TGTGCCTGGACCCCGGGACAGGAGCCCGAAAAACTGTTTTTT CAWTPGQEPEKLFF
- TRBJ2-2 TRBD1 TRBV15 TGTGCCACCAGCAGAGATCGCCGGACAGGAAACCCCACCGGGGAGCTGTTTTTT CATSRDRRTGNPTGELFF
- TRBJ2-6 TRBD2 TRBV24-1 TGTGCCACCACCGCAAGTAGGGGACTAACTGGGGCCAACGTCCTGACTTTC CATTASRGLTGANVLTF
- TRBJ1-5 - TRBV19 TGTGCCAGTAGCTCCCGTTATAGCAATCAGCCCCAGCATTTT CASSSRYSNQPQHF
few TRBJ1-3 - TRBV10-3 TGTGCCATCACCCAGACTAGCTCTGGAAACACCATATATTTT CAITQTSSGNTIYF
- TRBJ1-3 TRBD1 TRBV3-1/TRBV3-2 TGTGCCAGCAGCCAGGGACAGATATTGTACACCATATATTTT CASSQGQILYTIYF
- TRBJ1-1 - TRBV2 TGTGCCAGCCTTGGTGAGAGTTTCGGGGTGGAAGCTTTCTTT CASLGESFGVEAFF
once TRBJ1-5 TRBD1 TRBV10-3 TGTGCCATCAGTGAGTCGGGGACAGGGGCGAATCAGCCCCAGCATTTT CAISESGTGANQPQHF
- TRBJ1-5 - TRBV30 TGTGCCTGGTCGGTGAACAGCCTAAACAATCAGCCCCAGCATTTT CAWSVNSLNNQPQHF
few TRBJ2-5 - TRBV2 TGTGCCAGCCTGGGGGCTGAGACCCAGTACTTC CASLGAETQYF
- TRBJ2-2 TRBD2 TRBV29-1 TGCAGCGTTGCAACACTAGCGGGAGGGAGGGGGGAGCTGTTTTTT CSVATLAGGRGELFF
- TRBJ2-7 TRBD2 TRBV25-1 TGTGCCAGCAGTGAATTCGAGACTAGCGGCTCCTACGAGCAGTACTTC CASSEFETSGSYEQYF
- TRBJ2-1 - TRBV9 TGTGCCAGCAGCGTAGGGTCTAGCGCGAGCTCCTACAATGAGCAGTTCTTC CASSVGSSASSYNEQFF
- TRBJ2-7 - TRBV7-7 TGTGCCAGCAGCTTAGCACAGGGATACGAGCAGTACTTC CASSLAQGYEQYF
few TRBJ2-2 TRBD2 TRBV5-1 TGCGCCAGCAGCCTACGGACTAGCGGGGGCACCGGGGAGCTGTTTTTT CASSLRTSGGTGELFF
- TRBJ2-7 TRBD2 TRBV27 TGTGCCAGCAGTTCCCCCTCGGGGGGTTCCTACGAGCAGTACTTC CASSSPSGGSYEQYF
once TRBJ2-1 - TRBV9 TGTGCCAGCAGCGTAAGGGGGGAGGGAGAGCAGTTCTTC CASSVRGEGEQFF
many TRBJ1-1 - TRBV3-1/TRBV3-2 TGTGCCAGCAGCCAAGCGTCGAGGAACACTGAAGCTTTCTTT CASSQASRNTEAFF
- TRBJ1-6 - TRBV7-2 TGTGCCAGCAGCACCCCCACGGGAGAGCCTAATTCACCCCTCCACTTT CASSTPTGEPNSPLHF
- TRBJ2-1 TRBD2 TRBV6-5 TGTGCCTCCTCACTACTAGCGGGGGGTTACAATGAGCAGTTCTTC CASSLLAGGYNEQFF